Below, one T cell receptor beta chain is given with its context. Its antigen remains unidentified. This specimen belongs to a study of shared clonotypes between healthy human individuals. Study-level information: Two women and a few men aged 18 to 49 served as donors.

Recent acute infections and vaccinations were absent in the healthy HIV-negative adult donors. V gave up 6 bases and J gave up 13 bases, with 13 bases separating them. Germline V lookup: CDR1 MDHEN, CDR2 SYDVKM. This CDR3 region has 12 residues. Every subset had its genomic DNA shared out evenly among several immunoSEQ plates. The protocol was immunoSEQ multiplex PCR, while the TCRdb copy is restricted to in-frame clones and leaves out a portion. Of roughly 500,000 clones in the sample, roughly three quarters were seen once. Study results and caveats: Clonotype sharing among donors likely depends on sequencing depth.

The source of this sequence is a woman aged 40 to 49 in good health. Some clones in this sample may be carry-over from other donors' samples. This chain links TRBV28 with TRBJ1-6; D call uncertain. Sample: PBMCs. The CDR3 protein is CASRSSASPLHF. The CDR3 coding sequence is TGTGCCAGCAGATCTTCGGCCTCTCCCCTCCACTTT.